Below are 15 T cell receptor beta chains sequenced from a single sample in a study of T cells in Graves' hyperthyroidism and ophthalmopathy. Using RNA transcripts as the source, TCR beta CDR3 regions were amplified. Initially, a first-round RT-PCR of the TCR CDR3 employed the HTBI primer set. TCRdb reanalysed the multiplex PCR reads using MiXCR and keeps one entry per CDR3 protein. This table has 500,000 to 700,000 distinct CDR3 sequences, 16% appearing once. The specimen was blood. These receptors came from a woman younger than 35 with Graves' hyperthyroidism.

This clonotype was seen more than once but under ten times. The chain has TRBV20-1 and TRBJ2-2; 10 bases fit TRBD1. Germline CDR1 DFQATT, CDR2 SNEGSKA (reference sequence). Trimming cost V 3 bases and J 4 bases; bases outside gene matches: 5. This CDR3 region has 15 residues. In DNA, the CDR3 is TGCAGTGCTAGCCTGACAGGGGGCCCCACCGGGGAGCTGTTTTTT. It codes for CSASLTGGPTGELFF.

A few counts support this clonotype. The chain is built from TRBV7-9 and TRBJ1-1; D is unclear. The CDR3 is 15 amino acids. Germline loops: CDR1 SEHNR, CDR2 FQNEAQ (reference sequence). V shed 3 bases and J shed 0 bases, with 11 bases lying between them. CDR3 loop: CASSFGRLMNTEAFF. The CDR3 coding sequence is TGTGCCAGCAGCTTCGGGCGGCTAATGAACACTGAAGCTTTCTTT.

The V call is TRBV6-1, the J call TRBJ1-1, with D uncertain. Germline V lookup: CDR1 MNHNS, CDR2 SASEGT. The CDR3 length is 14 residues. V gave up 0 bases and J gave up 2 bases, with 7 bases separating them. CDR3 nucleotide sequence: TGTGCCAGCAGTGAAGCGGTACAAAACACTGAAGCTTTCTTT. It is translated as CASSEAVQNTEAFF.

This clonotype was observed many times. The chain links TRBV6-1 to TRBJ2-7; possibly TRBD2 for D (5 bases). CDR3 length: 14 amino acids. The V gene's germline CDR1 is MNHNS and CDR2 SASEGT. This CDR3 is CALASGEGSSEQYF. The CDR3, as DNA: TGTGCTCTAGCCAGTGGTGAGGGTTCGAGCGAGCAGTACTTC.

This clonotype was counted only a few times. The chain is built from TRBV20-1 and TRBJ1-6; weak D call: TRBD1 (5 bases). The V end lost 0 bases, the J end lost 10 bases, and 19 bases lay between the germline ends. The CDR3 covers 16 residues. Germline V lookup: CDR1 DFQATT, CDR2 SNEGSKA (reference sequence). CDR3 in DNA: TGCAGTGCTAGAGATAAGCAGGGCCTCCGACGATCACCCCTCCACTTT. This gives the protein CSARDKQGLRRSPLHF.

This clonotype was seen a handful of times. One end of the junction varies from germline; a read error may be responsible. The chain carries TRBV11-2 and TRBJ1-4, with D uncertain. The CDR3 is made up of 14 amino acids. CDR1 is SGHAT, CDR2 FQNNGV, per germline. This CDR3 is CVSSFDATNEKLFF. The CDR3 DNA is TGTGTCAGCAGCTTTGATGCAACTAATGAAAAACTGTTTTTT.

This clonotype was observed at least ten times. The chain has TRBV7-2 and TRBJ2-5; a possible D gene is TRBD1 (6 bases). Germline CDR1 reads SGHTA; CDR2 reads FQGNSA. V lost 5 bases and J 7 bases, leaving 23 bases between the germline ends. This CDR3 is 16 amino acids long. Here the CDR3 DNA reads TGTGCCAGCAGCGCCATCATCACAGGGAATTACGTGACCCAGTACTTC. This codes for CASSAIITGNYVTQYF.

This clonotype has ten or more counts. This chain uses TRBV7-9 with TRBJ2-7; unclear D gene. The V end was cut by 5 bases, the J end by 5 bases, with 10 bases between. The CDR3 loop spans 12 amino acids. Germline loops: CDR1 SEHNR, CDR2 FQNEAQ (reference sequence). CDR3 sequence (DNA): TGTGCCAGCAGCCCAGTTGTTGACGAGCAGTACTTC. Translating gives CASSPVVDEQYF.

In its sample, this clonotype was seen many times. The chain combines TRBV7-9 with TRBJ1-1; D is possibly TRBD1 (6 bases). Germline V gives CDR1 SEHNR, CDR2 FQNEAQ (reference sequence). V was clipped by 5 bases and J by 4 bases, with 14 bases between them. The CDR3 consists of 14 residues. The CDR3 sequence is CASSPQGTSTEAFF. CDR3 nucleotides: TGTGCCAGCAGCCCACAGGGTACTAGCACTGAAGCTTTCTTT.

Remarks on this clonotype: A much bigger clone sits one base away, suggesting this may be a read error. This chain uses TRBV7-3 with TRBJ2-1; 7 bases map to TRBD2. CDR3 length: 14 amino acids. The germline V gene has CDR1 SGHTA and CDR2 FQGTGA. This CDR3 is CVSSGTPGYNEQFF. CDR3 in DNA: TGTGTCAGCAGCGGGACTCCGGGGTACAATGAGCAGTTCTTC.

This clonotype was counted a few times. The chain is built from TRBV15 and TRBJ2-1, with TRBD2 matching over 7 bases. The germline V gene has CDR1 LNHNV and CDR2 YYDKDF (reference sequence). The CDR3 runs 14 residues. The V gene end was trimmed by 7 bases and the J gene end by 2 bases; junction bases not matched to a gene: 5. In DNA form, the CDR3 reads TGTGCCACCACCGGACTAGACACCTACAATGAGCAGTTCTTC. Its translation: CATTGLDTYNEQFF.

This clonotype was seen only a few times. J is TRBJ2-3 and V is TRBV20-1; TRBD2 matches 9 bases. CDR1 is DFQATT, CDR2 SNEGSKA, per germline (reference sequence). V dropped 0 bases and J dropped 4; count of bases not matched to a gene: 5. This CDR3 is 15 amino acids long. Written as DNA, the CDR3 is TGCAGTGCTAGAGAATTGGGACTAGCATCAGATACGCAGTATTTT. This codes for CSARELGLASDTQYF.

This clonotype was observed many times. CDR3 residues: CASRQQESSYEQYF. The CDR3 nucleotides are TGTGCCAGCAGACAGCAGGAGTCTTCCTACGAGCAGTACTTC. The chain uses TRBV2 and TRBJ2-7, with unresolved D. The CDR3 consists of 14 residues. Trimming cost V 6 bases and J 1 base, with 13 bases left between them. The V gene's germline CDR1 is SNHLY and CDR2 FYNNEI. The full variable domain, in which reference TRBV2 and TRBJ2-7 provide the parts outside the CDR3, is EPEVTQTPSHQVTQMGQEVILRCVPISNHLYFYWYRQILGQKVEFLVSFYNNEISEKSEIFDDQFSVERPDGSNFTLKIRSTKLEDSAMYFCASRQQESSYEQYFGPGTRLTVT.

The rearrangement links TRBV28 to TRBJ2-6; 7 nucleotides align to TRBD1. This CDR3 contains 14 residues. Germline V lookup: CDR1 MDHEN, CDR2 SYDVKM. With V trimmed by 8 bases and J by 2 bases, 3 bases remained unmatched. The CDR3 coding sequence is TGTGCCAGCGACACAGGGGCTGGGGCCAACGTCCTGACTTTC. This encodes CASDTGAGANVLTF.

This clonotype was observed at least ten times. This sequence joins TRBV15 and TRBJ2-7; tentatively, D is TRBD2 (5 bases). CDR3 length: 15 amino acids. V was shortened by 5 bases and J by 6 bases, with 20 bases between the two germline ends. Germline loops: CDR1 LNHNV, CDR2 YYDKDF (reference sequence). In DNA form, the CDR3 reads TGTGCCACCAGCGGAGGAAAGGAGGCTGATCTCGAGCAGTACTTC. The encoded protein is CATSGGKEADLEQYF.